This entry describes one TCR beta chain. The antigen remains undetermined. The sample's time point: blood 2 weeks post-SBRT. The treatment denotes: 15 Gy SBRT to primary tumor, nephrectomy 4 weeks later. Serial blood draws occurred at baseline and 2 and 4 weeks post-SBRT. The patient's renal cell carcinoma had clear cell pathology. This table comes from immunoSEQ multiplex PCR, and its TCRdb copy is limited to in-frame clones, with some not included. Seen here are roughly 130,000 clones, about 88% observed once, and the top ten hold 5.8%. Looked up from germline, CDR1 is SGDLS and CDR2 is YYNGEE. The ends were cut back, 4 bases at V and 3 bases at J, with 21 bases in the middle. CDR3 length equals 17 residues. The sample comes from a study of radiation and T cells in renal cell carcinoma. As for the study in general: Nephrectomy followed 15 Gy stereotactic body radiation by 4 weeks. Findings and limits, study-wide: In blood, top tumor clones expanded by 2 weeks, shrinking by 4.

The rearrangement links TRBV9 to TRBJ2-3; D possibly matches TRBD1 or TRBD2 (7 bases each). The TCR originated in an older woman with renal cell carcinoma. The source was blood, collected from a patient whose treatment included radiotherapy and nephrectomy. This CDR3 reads CASSSLGGQGGTDTQYF. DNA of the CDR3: TGTGCCAGCAGCTCACTCGGTGGGCAGGGGGGGACAGATACGCAGTATTTT.